This TCR beta chain appears in the sequencing data of a study of shared clonotypes between healthy human individuals. Deep level was the assay's run setting. Profiled with immunoSEQ multiplex PCR; TCRdb holds only in-frame clones, not every one. The sample gives about half a million clones, approximately 79% of which show up once; under 15% is in the top ten. V was cut by 4 bases and J by 4 bases, with 14 bases left in between. Germline V gene data show CDR1 as KGHSH and CDR2 as LQKENI. This CDR3 spans 15 amino acids. The receptor comes from a woman aged 40 to 50 in good health. Some clones in this sample may be carry-over from other donors' samples. The chain links TRBV18 to TRBJ1-3; unclear D gene. Sequenced material: PBMCs. The chain's CDR3 is CASSQTPLTGNTIYF. The CDR3 DNA is TGTGCCAGCTCACAGACACCTCTGACCGGAAACACCATATATTTT.